This T cell receptor (beta chain) was captured by sequencing in a study of T cells in Graves' hyperthyroidism and ophthalmopathy. This CDR3 spans 15 amino acids. V lost 0 bases to trimming and J lost 5 bases; unmatched junction nucleotides: 6. Germline V gene lookup returns CDR1 LGHNA and CDR2 YSLEER. TCR beta CDR3 region amplification was performed from RNA transcripts. An initial round of RT-PCR targeting the TCR CDR3 relied on the HTBI primer set. TCRdb ran MiXCR on the multiplex PCR reads and lists one entry per CDR3 protein. Among roughly 710,000 distinct CDR3 sequences listed, 35% were seen once. Many counts were recorded for this clonotype.

The sequenced sample consisted of blood. The receptor was derived from a middle-aged woman with Graves' hyperthyroidism. The V call is TRBV4-3, the J call TRBJ2-5; 7 bases fit TRBD2. CDR3 region: CASSQDWSGDETQYF. The CDR3 nucleotides read TGCGCCAGCAGCCAAGATTGGAGCGGGGACGAGACCCAGTACTTC.